This T cell receptor (beta chain) originates from a study of PD-L1 blockade in urothelial cancer. Study-wide context: In the patient group, about 90% of the roughly 30 were males with bladder-origin urothelial cancer. Among blood samples, the median T cell count was approximately 140,000.

The V gene end was trimmed by 7 bases and the J gene end by 1 base; junction bases not matched to a gene: 7. The V gene's germline CDR1 is SNHLY and CDR2 FYNNEI. This CDR3 has 14 amino acids. In the case of this clone: What it binds is unknown.

This sample's time point: peripheral blood 6 weeks after treatment start. Sequenced by immunoSEQ multiplex PCR; TCRdb stores in-frame clones only, minus some. The data show around 87,000 clones, roughly 85% seen once. Study outcomes and limitations: Below-median blood TCR clonality before treatment forecast better survival.

Specimen: PBMCs, collected around atezolizumab (anti-PD-L1) treatment. This chain connects TRBV2 to TRBJ2-7; 7 nucleotides align to TRBD1. The TCR sequence derives from a man aged 65 to 85 with urothelial cancer. The chain's CDR3 is CASTKRDRSYEQYF. CDR3 nucleotides: TGTGCCAGCACCAAAAGGGACAGATCCTACGAGCAGTACTTC.